Below, 30 T cell receptor beta chains from the same sample are listed, as sequenced in a study of shared clonotypes between healthy human individuals. Profiled with immunoSEQ multiplex PCR; TCRdb holds only in-frame clones, not every one. The sample has 450,000 or so clones; about 74% are singletons. The sample consisted of PBMCs. The source of these receptors is a woman between 40 and 50 years old in good health. Some clones in this sample may be carry-over from other donors' samples.

The chain links TRBV9 to TRBJ2-1, with 8 bases lining up with TRBD1. CDR1 is SGDLS, CDR2 YYNGEE, per germline. With V trimmed by 0 bases and J by 6 bases, 26 bases remained unmatched. CDR3 length: 22 amino acids. CDR3 sequence: CASSVATWSRQGAPMSGNEQFF. In DNA form, the CDR3 reads TGTGCCAGCAGCGTAGCTACCTGGTCGAGGCAGGGGGCTCCCATGTCTGGCAATGAGCAGTTCTTC.

A single count supports this clone. The chain couples TRBV6-5 to TRBJ1-5; weak D call: TRBD1 (5 bases). The CDR3 totals 14 residues. CDR1 and CDR2 (germline): MNHEY, SVGAGI. Trimming pared 6 bases from V and 7 bases from J, leaving 16 bases between. The CDR3 loop is CASRPGPTGQPQHF. As DNA, the CDR3 is TGTGCCAGCAGGCCGGGGCCTACGGGACAGCCCCAGCATTTT.

The V gene is TRBV7-9, the J gene TRBJ2-7, with D tentatively TRBD2 (5 bases). Germline values: CDR1 SEHNR, CDR2 FQNEAQ (reference sequence). This CDR3 region has 13 residues. The germline V and J ends were trimmed by 1 base and 6 bases, with 10 bases remaining between them. This CDR3 is CASSLVGSGEQYF. CDR3 nucleotide sequence: TGTGCCAGCAGCTTAGTAGGAAGCGGCGAGCAGTACTTC.

The rearrangement links TRBV9 to TRBJ1-1; D possibly corresponds to TRBD1 (5 bases). Germline V gene data show CDR1 as SGDLS and CDR2 as YYNGEE. The CDR3 spans 15 residues. V shed 0 bases and J shed 4 bases, with 13 bases lying between them. As DNA, the CDR3 is TGTGCCAGCAGCGTAGAAGTGGGGCTGAGCACTGAAGCTTTCTTT. Translated: CASSVEVGLSTEAFF.

A single count supports this clone. The rearrangement joins TRBV9 to TRBJ2-7; D tentatively fits TRBD1 or TRBD2 (5 bases each). This CDR3 comprises 13 residues. In germline, CDR1 is SGDLS, CDR2 YYNGEE. V was cut by 10 bases and J by 5 bases, with 19 bases left in between. The CDR3: CAGSEGLGDEQYF. CDR3 nucleotides: TGTGCCGGATCCGAGGGGCTCGGAGACGAGCAGTACTTC.

The chain combines TRBV10-3 with TRBJ2-7, with 9 nucleotides matching TRBD1. The V and J ends lost 2 bases and 6 bases, in that order; junction bases with no gene match: 14. The CDR3 extends over 17 amino acids. The V gene's germline CDR1 is ENHRY and CDR2 SYGVKD. The chain's CDR3 is CAISEQPTGQGRSEQYF. The CDR3, as DNA: TGTGCCATCAGTGAGCAACCAACGGGACAGGGCCGCTCCGAGCAGTACTTC.

The chain recombines TRBV6-1 with TRBJ1-2; D is ambiguous. The V gene's germline CDR1 is MNHNS and CDR2 SASEGT. The ends were cut back, 0 bases at V and 8 bases at J, with 13 bases in the middle. The CDR3 is 14 residues long. The CDR3 DNA reads TGTGCCAGCAGTGAAGCGCTGCGTGTTGGGGGCTACACCTTC. Its protein is CASSEALRVGGYTF.

The chain carries TRBV7-8 and TRBJ2-7, with 7 bases identical to TRBD2. There are 15 residues in the CDR3. With V trimmed by 4 bases and J by 0 bases, 6 bases remained unmatched. Germline CDR1 reads SGHVS; CDR2 reads FQNEAQ. Here the CDR3 DNA reads TGTGCCAGCAGCTCCCGCAGGGACTACTCCTACGAGCAGTACTTC. It specifies CASSSRRDYSYEQYF.

The rearrangement joins TRBV28 to TRBJ1-1, with D tentatively TRBD1 (5 bases). Trimming stripped 4 bases from V and 3 bases from J, with 12 bases between. The germline V gene encodes CDR1 MDHEN and CDR2 SYDVKM. The CDR3 runs 14 residues. The CDR3: CASSWGEEYTEAFF. CDR3 in DNA: TGTGCCAGCAGTTGGGGGGAGGAGTACACTGAAGCTTTCTTT.

Turning to this clone: A far larger clone lies a single base away; this is likely a read error. At the DNA level, this CDR3 is encoded by other sequences in the same sample as well. CDR3 DNA: TGCGCTAGCAGCTTGGCCCTACAGCAGCCCTACGAGCAGTACTTC. It yields the protein CASSLALQQPYEQYF. The chain is built from TRBV5-1 and TRBJ2-7; no definite D call. This CDR3 has 15 amino acids. Germline V gene data show CDR1 as SGHRS and CDR2 as YFSETQ.

The gene calls are TRBV18 and TRBJ2-7; 8 bases line up with TRBD1. This CDR3 contains 18 residues. Per the germline V gene, CDR1 is KGHSH and CDR2 is LQKENI. The trim removed 3 bases at V and 4 bases at J, leaving 17 bases unmatched. The CDR3 DNA reads as TGTGCCAGCTCACCCCGCCCCATGGTCGGACAGGGTTCGTACGAGCAGTACTTC. This gives the protein CASSPRPMVGQGSYEQYF.

The genes are TRBV5-8 and TRBJ1-2, with D unclear. V was shortened by 4 bases and J by 4 bases, with 8 bases between the two germline ends. This CDR3 contains 12 residues. Germline V gene data show CDR1 as SGHTS and CDR2 as YDEGEE. The CDR3 protein is CASSPRGYGYTF. CDR3 nucleotide sequence: TGTGCCAGCAGCCCCCGGGGCTATGGCTACACCTTC.

The chain carries TRBV5-1 and TRBJ2-3; TRBD2 might be the D (6 bases). Trimming took 4 bases from V and 1 from J, leaving 16 bases between them. Germline V gene data show CDR1 as SGHRS and CDR2 as YFSETQ. The CDR3 contains 16 residues. CDR3 DNA sequence: TGCGCCAGCAGCCCGGACTCCCCGGGGGGCACAGATACGCAGTATTTT. It specifies CASSPDSPGGTDTQYF.

In this sample, this clone turned up once. This likely came from a read error, as a far larger clone is one base away. V gene TRBV27 combines with J gene TRBJ1-2; TRBD1 is a possible D gene (6 bases). Deletions cut 4 bases from V and 7 bases from J, with 13 bases between. Germline CDR1 reads MNHEY; CDR2 reads SMNVEV (reference sequence). The CDR3 consists of 13 residues. For the CDR3, the DNA is TGTGCCAGCAGTTGGTCAGGGGAGGGTGGCTACACCTTC. As protein: CASSWSGEGGYTF.

V gene TRBV5-4 combines with J gene TRBJ2-7; 10 nucleotides match TRBD2. J gave up 3 bases and V 4 bases, and 13 bases lay outside the gene matches. The length of the CDR3 is 17 residues. Germline-derived CDR1 and CDR2 are SGHNT and YYREEE (reference sequence). The CDR3 DNA reads as TGTGCCAGCAGCCTCGGCATACTAGCGGGACCCCTCTACGAGCAGTACTTC. It specifies CASSLGILAGPLYEQYF.

The chain uses TRBV5-1 and TRBJ2-7; 9 nucleotides align to TRBD1. CDR1 is SGHRS and CDR2 is YFSETQ in the germline V gene. The ends lost 4 bases at V and 7 bases at J; junction bases unmatched: 9. There are 14 residues in the CDR3. The CDR3 DNA reads as TGCGCCAGCAGCGACCCACAGGGGGCGGGAGAGCAGTACTTC. Amino acid sequence: CASSDPQGAGEQYF.

J is TRBJ2-2 and V is TRBV19, with 10 bases that match TRBD1. Trimming cost V 3 bases and J 6 bases; bases outside gene matches: 7. There are 16 residues in the CDR3. The germline V gene encodes CDR1 LNHDA and CDR2 SQIVND (reference sequence). The CDR3: CASSIGTGAVPGELFF. The CDR3 DNA reads TGTGCCAGTAGTATCGGGACAGGGGCGGTTCCCGGGGAGCTGTTTTTT.

This clone was detected ten times or more. The chain combines TRBV28 with TRBJ1-5; no clear D. The CDR3 extends over 15 amino acids. Germline-derived CDR1 and CDR2 are MDHEN and SYDVKM. Deletions cut 2 bases from V and 5 bases from J, with 13 bases between. The CDR3 is CASSLIRGRHQPQHF. The DNA for the CDR3 is TGTGCCAGCAGTTTAATCCGGGGAAGGCATCAGCCCCAGCATTTT. Full variable domain (missing parts from reference TRBV28 and TRBJ1-5): DVKVTQSSRYLVKRTGEKVFLECVQDMDHENMFWYRQDPGLGLRLIYFSYDVKMKEKGDIPEGYSVSREKKERFSLILESASTNQTSMYLCASSLIRGRHQPQHFGDGTRLSIL.

V usage is TRBV29-1 and J usage is TRBJ1-1; 8 nucleotides line up with TRBD1. The length of the CDR3 is 14 residues. CDR1 SQVTM and CDR2 ANQGSEA come from the germline V gene. Trimming cost V 4 bases and J 1 base; bases outside gene matches: 5. For the CDR3, the DNA is TGCAGCGTTGGTGTGGGGACAGGGAACACTGAAGCTTTCTTT. It translates to CSVGVGTGNTEAFF.

The V call is TRBV18, the J call TRBJ2-1; D gene unclear. Trimming left V 3 bases short and J 1 base short, with 10 bases between. The CDR3 extends over 15 amino acids. CDR1 KGHSH and CDR2 LQKENI come from the germline V gene. Written as DNA, the CDR3 is TGTGCCAGCTCACCCCCGTTAGGGTCCTACAATGAGCAGTTCTTC. Translated, it gives CASSPPLGSYNEQFF.

The chain uses TRBV15 and TRBJ2-5; D remains unclear. Germline values: CDR1 LNHNV, CDR2 YYDKDF (reference sequence). The V gene lost 0 bases and the J gene lost 2 bases, with 4 bases spanning the gap. CDR3 length equals 13 residues. This CDR3 reads CATSRDQQETQYF. The CDR3 DNA sequence: TGTGCCACCAGCAGAGATCAGCAAGAGACCCAGTACTTC.

About this clone itself: A read error likely explains this, since a far larger clone differs by one base. Other DNA sequences in this specimen translate into the identical CDR3. This chain joins TRBV18 and TRBJ2-2; 8 bases match TRBD1. The CDR3 runs to 16 residues. V shed 3 bases, J shed 3 bases, and the junction held 6 bases outside the gene matches. Germline V gene lookup returns CDR1 KGHSH and CDR2 LQKENI. The CDR3 DNA reads as TGTGCCAGCTCACCGCAGGGGGCCCGGGACACCGGGGAGCTGTTTTTT. Amino acids: CASSPQGARDTGELFF.

This clone showed up just a few times. The CDR3: CSGGGQITDTQYF. The DNA for the CDR3 is TGCAGCGGAGGGGGACAGATCACAGATACGCAGTATTTT. The chain carries TRBV29-1 and TRBJ2-3, with 7 bases lining up with TRBD1. The CDR3 is made up of 13 amino acids. The germline V gene has CDR1 SQVTM and CDR2 ANQGSEA. The V gene end was trimmed by 7 bases and the J gene end by 2 bases; junction bases not matched to a gene: 6.

This rearrangement joins TRBV5-5 to TRBJ2-7, with 8 positions matching TRBD2. Looked up from germline, CDR1 is SGHKS and CDR2 is YYEKEE (reference sequence). The V gene end was trimmed by 1 base and the J gene end by 9 bases; junction bases not matched to a gene: 15. The CDR3 covers 16 residues. The CDR3 coding sequence is TGTGCCAGCAGCTTGAGTCCTGTGGGCGGGAGGCTAGGGCAGTACTTC. Its translation: CASSLSPVGGRLGQYF.

This clone was picked up a small number of times. The chain is built from TRBV6-5 and TRBJ1-1, with D tentatively TRBD1 (5 bases). CDR3 length: 13 residues. Germline-derived CDR1 and CDR2 are MNHEY and SVGAGI. Trimming pared 7 bases from V and 7 bases from J, leaving 16 bases between. The CDR3 is CASTRGRHNEAFF. The CDR3 DNA is TGTGCCAGCACTCGGGGCCGGCATAATGAAGCTTTCTTT.

V is TRBV29-1 and J is TRBJ2-1; 8 bases align to TRBD1. Germline loops: CDR1 SQVTM, CDR2 ANQGSEA. The CDR3 spans 14 residues. V lost 6 bases to trimming and J lost 0 bases; unmatched junction nucleotides: 4. CDR3 in amino acids: CSVRQGSSYNEQFF. The CDR3 coding sequence is TGCAGCGTCAGACAGGGGAGCTCCTACAATGAGCAGTTCTTC.

This chain joins TRBV5-6 and TRBJ2-7, with 11 bases identical to TRBD1. The trim removed 6 bases at V and 4 bases at J, leaving 3 bases unmatched. The CDR3 covers 13 residues. Germline CDR1 is SGHDT and CDR2 is YYEEEE. In nucleotides, the CDR3 is TGTGCCAGCACCGGGACAGGGGGATACGAGCAGTACTTC. It yields the protein CASTGTGGYEQYF.

Of note for this clone: Only one base separates this from a far larger clonotype, so it likely reflects a read error. Other DNA sequences from this sample encode an identical CDR3 as well. The rearrangement uses TRBV7-2 and TRBJ1-5; perhaps TRBD1 as D (6 bases). Germline values: CDR1 SGHTA, CDR2 FQGNSA. The CDR3 covers 15 residues. The CDR3 spells CASSLQQGGNQPQHF. The CDR3 DNA follows: TGTGCCAGCAGCTTACAACAGGGAGGCAATCAACCCCAGCATTTT.

The V call is TRBV27, the J call TRBJ1-2; tentatively, D is TRBD1 (6 bases). This CDR3 is built from 15 residues. V shed 8 bases and J shed 1 base, with 17 bases lying between them. CDR1 and CDR2 (germline): MNHEY, SMNVEV (reference sequence). The CDR3 spells CASHDGTGNNYGYTF. Here the CDR3 DNA reads TGTGCCAGCCACGATGGAACAGGGAATAACTATGGCTACACCTTC.

As to this clone: This may be a read error: a much more frequent sequence differs by one nucleotide. The conserved phenylalanine or tryptophan normally closing the CDR3 is absent here, so this likely arose from a read error. The rearrangement joins TRBV30 to TRBJ1-2; weak D call: TRBD1 (5 bases). The CDR3 covers 13 residues. V dropped 2 bases and J dropped 2 bases, with 9 bases sitting between them. CDR1 GTSNPN and CDR2 SVGIG come from the germline V gene (reference sequence). The DNA for the CDR3 is TGTGCCTGGAGTAGGGGCGCCAACTATGGCTACACCCTC. It specifies CAWSRGANYGYTL.